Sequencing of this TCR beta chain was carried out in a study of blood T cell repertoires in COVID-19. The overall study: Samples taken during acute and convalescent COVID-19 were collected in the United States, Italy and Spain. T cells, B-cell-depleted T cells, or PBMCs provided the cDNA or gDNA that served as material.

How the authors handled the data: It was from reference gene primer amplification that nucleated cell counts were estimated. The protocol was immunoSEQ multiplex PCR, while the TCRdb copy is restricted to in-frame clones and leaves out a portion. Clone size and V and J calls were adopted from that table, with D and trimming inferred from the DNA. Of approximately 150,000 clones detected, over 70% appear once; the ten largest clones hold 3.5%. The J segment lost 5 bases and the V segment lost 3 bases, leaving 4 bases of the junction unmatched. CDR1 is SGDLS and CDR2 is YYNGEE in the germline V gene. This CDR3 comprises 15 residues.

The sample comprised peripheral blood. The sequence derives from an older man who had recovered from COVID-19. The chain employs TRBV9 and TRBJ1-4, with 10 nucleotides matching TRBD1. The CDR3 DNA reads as TGTGCCAGCAGCGACCGGGACAGGGGAAATGAAAAACTGTTTTTT. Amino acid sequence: CASSDRDRGNEKLFF.